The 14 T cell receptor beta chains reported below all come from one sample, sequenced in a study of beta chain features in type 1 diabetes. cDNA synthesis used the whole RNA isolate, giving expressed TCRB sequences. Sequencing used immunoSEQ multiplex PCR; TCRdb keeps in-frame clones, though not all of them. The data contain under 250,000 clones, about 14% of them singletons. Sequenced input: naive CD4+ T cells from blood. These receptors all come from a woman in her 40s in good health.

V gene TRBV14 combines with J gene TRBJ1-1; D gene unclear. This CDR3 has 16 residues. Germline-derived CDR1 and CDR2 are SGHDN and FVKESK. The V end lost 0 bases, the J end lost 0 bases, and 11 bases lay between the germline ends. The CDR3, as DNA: TGTGCCAGCAGCCAAGATTACCCGGGGTTGAACACTGAAGCTTTCTTT. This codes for CASSQDYPGLNTEAFF.

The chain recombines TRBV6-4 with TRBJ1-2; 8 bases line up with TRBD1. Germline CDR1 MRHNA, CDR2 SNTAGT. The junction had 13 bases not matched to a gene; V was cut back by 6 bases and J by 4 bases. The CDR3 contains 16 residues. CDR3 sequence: CASRPMDRAGPYGYTF. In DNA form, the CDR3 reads TGTGCCAGCAGGCCCATGGACAGGGCGGGCCCCTATGGCTACACCTTC.

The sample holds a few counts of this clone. The CDR3 sequence is CASKIRGRGAYNEQFF. The CDR3 DNA follows: TGTGCCAGCAAAATTAGGGGCAGGGGCGCGTACAATGAGCAGTTCTTC. The chain recombines TRBV19 with TRBJ2-1, with a tentative D call TRBD1 (6 bases). The V gene lost 9 bases and the J gene lost 4 bases, with 22 bases spanning the gap. CDR1 and CDR2 (germline): LNHDA, SQIVND (reference sequence). The CDR3 is 16 residues long.

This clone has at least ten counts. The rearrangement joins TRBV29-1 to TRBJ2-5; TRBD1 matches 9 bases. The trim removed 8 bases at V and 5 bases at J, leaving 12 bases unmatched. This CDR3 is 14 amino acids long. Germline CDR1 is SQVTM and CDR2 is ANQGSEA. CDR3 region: CSLRRDRVGETQYF. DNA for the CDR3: TGCAGCCTGAGGCGGGACAGGGTAGGGGAGACCCAGTACTTC. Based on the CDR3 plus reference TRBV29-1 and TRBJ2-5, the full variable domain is SAVISQKPSRDICQRGTSLTIQCQVDSQVTMMFWYRQQPGQSLTLIATANQGSEATYESGFVIDKFPISRPNLTFSTLTVSNMSPEDSSIYLCSLRRDRVGETQYFGPGTRLLVL.

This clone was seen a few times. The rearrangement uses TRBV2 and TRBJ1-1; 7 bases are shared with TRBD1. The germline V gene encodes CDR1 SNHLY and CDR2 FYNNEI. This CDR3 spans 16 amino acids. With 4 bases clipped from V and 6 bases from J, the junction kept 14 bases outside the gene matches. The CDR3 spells CASSGTGSFADAEAFF. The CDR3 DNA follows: TGTGCCAGCAGTGGGACAGGTAGCTTTGCGGACGCTGAAGCTTTCTTT. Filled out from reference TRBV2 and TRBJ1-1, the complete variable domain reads EPEVTQTPSHQVTQMGQEVILRCVPISNHLYFYWYRQILGQKVEFLVSFYNNEISEKSEIFDDQFSVERPDGSNFTLKIRSTKLEDSAMYFCASSGTGSFADAEAFFGQGTRLTVV.

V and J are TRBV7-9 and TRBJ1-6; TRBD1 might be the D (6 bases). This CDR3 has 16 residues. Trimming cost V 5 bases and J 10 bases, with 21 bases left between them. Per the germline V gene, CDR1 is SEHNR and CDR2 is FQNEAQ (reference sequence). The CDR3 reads CASSTPGQGFKSPLHF. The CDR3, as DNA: TGTGCCAGCAGCACACCTGGGCAGGGGTTTAAATCACCCCTCCACTTT.

CDR3 nucleotide sequence: TGTGCCAGCAGTGATAGGACAGAGGTTCTAAGCTACACCTTC. The encoded protein is CASSDRTEVLSYTF. The genes are TRBV2 and TRBJ1-2; D is possibly TRBD1 (6 bases). Germline-derived CDR1 and CDR2 are SNHLY and FYNNEI. Trimming took off 3 bases at V and 9 bases at J, with 17 bases between the two ends. This CDR3 is built from 14 residues. Variable domain in full (rest from reference TRBV2 and TRBJ1-2): EPEVTQTPSHQVTQMGQEVILRCVPISNHLYFYWYRQILGQKVEFLVSFYNNEISEKSEIFDDQFSVERPDGSNFTLKIRSTKLEDSAMYFCASSDRTEVLSYTFGSGTRLTVV.

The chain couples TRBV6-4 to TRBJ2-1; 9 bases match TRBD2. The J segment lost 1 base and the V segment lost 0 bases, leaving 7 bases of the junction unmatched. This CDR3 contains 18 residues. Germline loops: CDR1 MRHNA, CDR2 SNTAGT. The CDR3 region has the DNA TGTGCCAGCAGTGACTCGCCAGCGGGGGGCCCTTCCTACAATGAGCAGTTCTTC. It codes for CASSDSPAGGPSYNEQFF.

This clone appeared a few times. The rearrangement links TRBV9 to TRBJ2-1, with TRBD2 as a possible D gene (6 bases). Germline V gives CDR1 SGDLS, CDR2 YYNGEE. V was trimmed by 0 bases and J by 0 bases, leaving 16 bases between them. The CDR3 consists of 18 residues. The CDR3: CASSVDLRAGSSYNEQFF. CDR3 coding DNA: TGTGCCAGCAGCGTAGACCTCCGTGCGGGGTCCTCCTACAATGAGCAGTTCTTC. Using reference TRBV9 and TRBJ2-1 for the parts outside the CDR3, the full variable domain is DSGVTQTPKHLITATGQRVTLRCSPRSGDLSVYWYQQSLDQGLQFLIQYYNGEERAKGNILERFSAQQFPDLHSELNLSSLELGDSALYFCASSVDLRAGSSYNEQFFGPGTRLTVL.

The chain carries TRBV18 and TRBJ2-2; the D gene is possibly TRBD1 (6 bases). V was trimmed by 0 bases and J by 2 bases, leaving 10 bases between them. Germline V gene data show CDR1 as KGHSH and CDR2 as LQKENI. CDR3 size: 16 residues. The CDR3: CASSPPWGPNTGELFF. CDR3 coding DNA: TGTGCCAGCTCACCACCGTGGGGGCCCAACACCGGGGAGCTGTTTTTT.

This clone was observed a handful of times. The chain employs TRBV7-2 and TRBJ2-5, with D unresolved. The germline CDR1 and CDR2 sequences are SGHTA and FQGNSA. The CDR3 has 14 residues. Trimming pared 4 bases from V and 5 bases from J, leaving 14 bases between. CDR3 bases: TGTGCCAGCAGCTCCTCGACTGCTGACGAGACCCAGTACTTC. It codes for CASSSSTADETQYF.

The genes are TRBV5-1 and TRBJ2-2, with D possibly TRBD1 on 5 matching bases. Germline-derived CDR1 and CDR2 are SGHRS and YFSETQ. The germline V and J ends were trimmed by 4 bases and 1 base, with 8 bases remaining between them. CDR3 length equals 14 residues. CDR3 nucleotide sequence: TGCGCCAGCAGCCTGACAGAGAACACCGGGGAGCTGTTTTTT. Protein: CASSLTENTGELFF.

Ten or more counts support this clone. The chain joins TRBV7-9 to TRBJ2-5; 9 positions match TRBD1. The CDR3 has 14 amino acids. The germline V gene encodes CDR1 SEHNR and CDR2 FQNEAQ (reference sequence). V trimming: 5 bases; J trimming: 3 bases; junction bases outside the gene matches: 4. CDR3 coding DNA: TGTGCCAGCAGCGCGGGGACAGGGAAAGAGACCCAGTACTTC. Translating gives CASSAGTGKETQYF.

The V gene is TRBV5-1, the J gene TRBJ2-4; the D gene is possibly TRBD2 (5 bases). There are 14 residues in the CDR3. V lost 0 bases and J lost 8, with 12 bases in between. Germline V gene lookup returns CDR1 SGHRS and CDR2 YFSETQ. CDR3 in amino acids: CASSLATWGDIQYF. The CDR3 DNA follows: TGCGCCAGCAGCTTGGCCACCTGGGGAGACATTCAGTACTTC.